One and the same sample provided the 20 T cell receptor beta chains below, sequenced in a study of cytomegalovirus exposure and HLA in healthy donors. Repertoires were generated with immunoSEQ multiplex PCR, while TCRdb's copy carries only in-frame clones and drops some. The data contain over 250,000 clones, 65% to 90% of them singletons. Sequenced input: PBMCs. The receptors originated from a woman aged 18 to 35 in good health and CMV-seronegative.

The chain combines TRBV6-1 with TRBJ2-7, with D unclear. Germline V gives CDR1 MNHNS, CDR2 SASEGT. Trimming shortened V by 6 bases and J by 0 bases, and 6 bases separated the two germline ends. CDR3 size: 12 residues. The CDR3 DNA is TGTGCCAGCAGCCGGGTCTCCTACGAGCAGTACTTC. Its protein is CASSRVSYEQYF.

The J gene is TRBJ2-1, the V gene TRBV30; 8 positions match TRBD2. Germline V CDR1 and CDR2: GTSNPN, SVGIG (reference sequence). The trim removed 2 bases at V and 4 bases at J, leaving 7 bases unmatched. The CDR3 runs to 15 residues. CDR3 DNA sequence: TGTGCCTGGAGTTCCAGCGGGAGTTCTTACAATGAGCAGTTCTTC. It specifies CAWSSSGSSYNEQFF.

The chain has TRBV9 and TRBJ1-1; D is ambiguous. CDR1 and CDR2 (germline): SGDLS, YYNGEE. The CDR3 runs 14 residues. The germline V and J ends were trimmed by 0 bases and 5 bases, with 11 bases remaining between them. The DNA of the CDR3 is TGTGCCAGCAGCGTAGAGAGGGCGGGTACTGAAGCTTTCTTT. This sequence encodes CASSVERAGTEAFF.

J is TRBJ1-5 and V is TRBV5-6; 9 nucleotides agree with TRBD1. Trimming at V came to 4 bases and at J to 3 bases, leaving 8 bases not matched to a gene. The CDR3 has 16 residues. Germline V gene lookup returns CDR1 SGHDT and CDR2 YYEEEE. Here the CDR3 reads CASSRHRGPDNQPQHF. CDR3 nucleotide sequence: TGTGCCAGCAGCCGTCACAGGGGGCCCGACAATCAGCCCCAGCATTTT.

V is TRBV2 and J is TRBJ1-5; D possibly corresponds to TRBD1 (5 bases). The CDR3 totals 18 residues. Trimming stripped 3 bases from V and 0 bases from J, with 18 bases between. CDR1 and CDR2 (germline): SNHLY, FYNNEI. The CDR3 nucleotides are TGTGCCAGCAGTGAGGGGGGTCAATTAACCGATAGCAATCAGCCCCAGCATTTT. This encodes CASSEGGQLTDSNQPQHF. Full variable domain (outside the CDR3, taken from reference TRBV2 and TRBJ1-5): EPEVTQTPSHQVTQMGQEVILRCVPISNHLYFYWYRQILGQKVEFLVSFYNNEISEKSEIFDDQFSVERPDGSNFTLKIRSTKLEDSAMYFCASSEGGQLTDSNQPQHFGDGTRLSIL.

J is TRBJ2-5 and V is TRBV6-5; 11 nucleotides match TRBD2. The junction had 8 bases not matched to a gene; V was cut back by 6 bases and J by 5 bases. Germline CDR1 and CDR2: MNHEY and SVGAGI. CDR3 length: 15 residues. The CDR3 reads CASRLAGESQETQYF. CDR3 DNA sequence: TGTGCCAGCAGACTAGCGGGAGAGTCGCAGGAGACCCAGTACTTC.

The chain employs TRBV4-1 and TRBJ2-3; weak D call: TRBD1 (6 bases). Germline values: CDR1 MGHRA, CDR2 YSYEKL. This CDR3 spans 16 amino acids. Trimming removed 0 bases at V and 2 bases at J, with 12 bases between. DNA for the CDR3: TGCGCCAGCAGCCAAGAAACAGGGTATGCCACAGATACGCAGTATTTT. Amino acid sequence: CASSQETGYATDTQYF.

The chain has TRBV29-1 and TRBJ1-1; TRBD1 matches at 7 bases. With V trimmed by 7 bases and J by 2 bases, 10 bases remained unmatched. The CDR3 consists of 14 residues. CDR1 and CDR2 (germline): SQVTM, ANQGSEA. The CDR3 is CSADDRTGNTEAFF. As DNA, the CDR3 is TGCAGCGCTGATGATCGGACAGGCAACACTGAAGCTTTCTTT.

This chain connects TRBV6-6 to TRBJ2-7; 7 bases are shared with TRBD1. The CDR3 contains 12 residues. CDR1 is MNHNY and CDR2 is SVGAGI in the germline V gene (reference sequence). J gave up 6 bases and V 4 bases, and 3 bases lay outside the gene matches. The CDR3 spells CASSSHRGEQYF. CDR3 sequence (DNA): TGTGCCAGCAGTTCACACAGGGGCGAGCAGTACTTC.

This chain links TRBV6-5 with TRBJ1-2, with TRBD1 identical over 9 bases. Germline values: CDR1 MNHEY, CDR2 SVGAGI. Trimming cost V 6 bases and J 8 bases; bases outside gene matches: 7. This CDR3 is built from 13 residues. The CDR3 sequence is CASRTGGYSGYTF. The CDR3 nucleotides read TGTGCCAGCAGGACAGGGGGATATTCAGGCTACACCTTC.

The genes are TRBV27 and TRBJ2-5, with 7 bases lining up with TRBD2. This CDR3 is built from 12 residues. Germline V gene lookup returns CDR1 MNHEY and CDR2 SMNVEV (reference sequence). With V trimmed by 4 bases and J by 5 bases, 1 base remained unmatched. CDR3 nucleotides: TGTGCCAGCAGTTCCGGGAGGGAGACCCAGTACTTC. It codes for CASSSGRETQYF.

There are a few counts of this clone. The junction does not match germline at one end; this may be a read error. The chain recombines TRBV6-5 with TRBJ1-1; TRBD1 matches 8 bases. There are 15 residues in the CDR3. Germline CDR1 is MNHEY and CDR2 is SVGAGI. This chain's CDR3 is CASSSGQVENPEAFF. CDR3 sequence (DNA): TGTGCCAGCAGTTCGGGACAGGTGGAGAACCCTGAAGCTTTCTTT.

This clone appeared once. This chain joins TRBV12-5 and TRBJ2-7; possibly TRBD2 for D (6 bases). This CDR3 has 17 amino acids. The V and J ends lost 1 base and 0 bases respectively, with 16 bases between them. Germline CDR1 LGHNT, CDR2 FRNRAP. The CDR3 region is CASGLGRAGPSSYEQYF. The DNA of the CDR3 is TGTGCTAGTGGTTTGGGTCGGGCGGGGCCGAGCTCCTACGAGCAGTACTTC.

The J gene is TRBJ1-2, the V gene TRBV11-3; 7 bases match TRBD1. Trimming removed 2 bases from V and 3 bases from J; junction bases left unmatched: 3. The CDR3 is 14 amino acids. The germline CDR1 and CDR2 sequences are SGHNT and YENEEA. CDR3 loop: CASSLQGTDYGYTF. The CDR3 nucleotides read TGTGCCAGCAGCTTACAGGGGACAGACTATGGCTACACCTTC. Full variable domain (missing parts from reference TRBV11-3 and TRBJ1-2): EAGVVQSPRYKIIEKKQPVAFWCNPISGHNTLYWYLQNLGQGPELLIRYENEEAVDDSQLPKDRFSAERLKGVDSTLKIQPAELGDSAVYLCASSLQGTDYGYTFGSGTRLTVV.

The V gene is TRBV7-9, the J gene TRBJ2-7; 14 nucleotides match TRBD2. Unmatched junction bases numbered 4, after V lost 3 bases and J lost 9 bases. Germline V gives CDR1 SEHNR, CDR2 FQNEAQ (reference sequence). The CDR3 consists of 14 residues. The CDR3 bases are TGTGCCAGCAGCTTCGGGACTAGCGGGAGTGGGCAGTACTTC. Protein sequence: CASSFGTSGSGQYF.

The gene calls are TRBV11-3 and TRBJ1-1, with D unresolved. V lost 3 bases and J 4 bases, leaving 3 bases between the germline ends. The CDR3 has 11 residues. Germline values: CDR1 SGHNT, CDR2 YENEEA. CDR3 sequence reads: CASSLRTEAFF. CDR3 sequence (DNA): TGTGCCAGCAGCTTGCGCACTGAAGCTTTCTTT.

The V call is TRBV7-6, the J call TRBJ1-4; D call uncertain. V was trimmed by 0 bases and J by 7 bases, leaving 12 bases between them. The CDR3 runs 15 residues. Germline CDR1 is SGHVS and CDR2 is FNYEAQ. The CDR3 nucleotides read TGTGCCAGCAGCTTAGCATGGGGAGTGGGTGAAAAACTGTTTTTT. Protein sequence: CASSLAWGVGEKLFF.

The V call is TRBV5-3, the J call TRBJ2-3; 8 nucleotides line up with TRBD1. TRBV5-3 is sorted into the ORF group, with uncertain function. The CDR3 sequence is 15 residues long. Unmatched junction bases numbered 6, after V lost 3 bases and J lost 3 bases. The CDR3 DNA reads TGTGCCAGAAGCTCCCGGACAGGGTCAACAGATACGCAGTATTTT. It specifies CARSSRTGSTDTQYF.

The sample holds one count of this clone. The V and J genes are TRBV13 and TRBJ1-2, with 10 positions matching TRBD1. The CDR3 spans 14 residues. The V gene end was trimmed by 3 bases and the J gene end by 7 bases; junction bases not matched to a gene: 5. Germline CDR1 PRHDT, CDR2 FYEKMQ (reference sequence). The CDR3 loop reads CASSLRQGAGGYTF. The CDR3 region has the DNA TGTGCCAGCAGCTTGCGACAGGGGGCAGGTGGCTACACCTTC.

The J gene is TRBJ2-1, the V gene TRBV5-1; 15 nucleotides agree with TRBD2. V was clipped by 2 bases and J by 7 bases; unmatched bases: 13. The CDR3 runs to 19 residues. The germline gives CDR1 SGHRS, CDR2 YFSETQ. The DNA of the CDR3 is TGCGCCAGCAGCTTAGGACTAGCGGGGGGGCCGTATGTGGGTAATGAGCAGTTCTTC. Protein sequence: CASSLGLAGGPYVGNEQFF.